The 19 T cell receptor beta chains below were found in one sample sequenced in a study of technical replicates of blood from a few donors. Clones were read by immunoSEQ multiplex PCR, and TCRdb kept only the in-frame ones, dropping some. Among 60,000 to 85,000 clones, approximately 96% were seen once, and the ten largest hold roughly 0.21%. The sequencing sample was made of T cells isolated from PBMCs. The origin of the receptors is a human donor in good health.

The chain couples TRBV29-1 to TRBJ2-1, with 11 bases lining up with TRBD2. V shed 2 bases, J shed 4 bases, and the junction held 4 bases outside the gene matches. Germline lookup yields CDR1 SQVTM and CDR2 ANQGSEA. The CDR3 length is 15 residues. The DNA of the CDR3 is TGCAGCGTTGAACTAGCGGGGGGATTTTACAATGAGCAGTTCTTC. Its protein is CSVELAGGFYNEQFF.

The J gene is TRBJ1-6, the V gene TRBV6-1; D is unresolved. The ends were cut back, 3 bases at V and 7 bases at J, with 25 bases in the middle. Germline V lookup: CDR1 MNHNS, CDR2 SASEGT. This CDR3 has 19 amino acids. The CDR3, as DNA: TGTGCCAGCAGTGAGAGGTCGGTAAATTCCCACCACCAGAATTCACCCCTCCACTTT. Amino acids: CASSERSVNSHHQNSPLHF.

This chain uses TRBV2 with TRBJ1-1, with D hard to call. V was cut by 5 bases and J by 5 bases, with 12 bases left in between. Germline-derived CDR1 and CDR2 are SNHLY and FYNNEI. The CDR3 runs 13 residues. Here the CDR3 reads CASSTAEGTEAFF. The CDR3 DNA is TGTGCCAGCAGTACCGCGGAGGGTACTGAAGCTTTCTTT.

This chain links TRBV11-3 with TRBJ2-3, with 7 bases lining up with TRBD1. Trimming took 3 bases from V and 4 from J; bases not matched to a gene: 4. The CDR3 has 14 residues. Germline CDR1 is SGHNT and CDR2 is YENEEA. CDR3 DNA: TGTGCCAGCAGCTTCGGGACAGACTCAGATACGCAGTATTTT. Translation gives CASSFGTDSDTQYF.

CDR3 DNA sequence: TGTGCCAGCAGTTACTCGTCAGGGGATCAGCCCCAGCATTTT. Translated, it gives CASSYSSGDQPQHF. The genes are TRBV6-5 and TRBJ1-5; weak D call: TRBD1 (6 bases). Germline V gene sequence: CDR1 MNHEY, CDR2 SVGAGI. The V end was cut by 0 bases, the J end by 5 bases, with 8 bases between. The CDR3 is 14 residues long.

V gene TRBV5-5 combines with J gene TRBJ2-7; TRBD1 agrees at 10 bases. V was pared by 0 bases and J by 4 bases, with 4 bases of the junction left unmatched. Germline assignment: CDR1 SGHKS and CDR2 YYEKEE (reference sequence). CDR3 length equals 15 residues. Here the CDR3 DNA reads TGTGCCAGCAGCTTGGAAGGGACAGGGGAGTACGAGCAGTACTTC. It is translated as CASSLEGTGEYEQYF.

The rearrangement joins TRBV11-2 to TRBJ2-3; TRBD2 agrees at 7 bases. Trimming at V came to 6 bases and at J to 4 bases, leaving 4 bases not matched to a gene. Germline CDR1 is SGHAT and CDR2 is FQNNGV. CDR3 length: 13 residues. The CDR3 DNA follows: TGTGCCAGCAGAAGACTAGCAGCAGATACGCAGTATTTT. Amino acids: CASRRLAADTQYF.

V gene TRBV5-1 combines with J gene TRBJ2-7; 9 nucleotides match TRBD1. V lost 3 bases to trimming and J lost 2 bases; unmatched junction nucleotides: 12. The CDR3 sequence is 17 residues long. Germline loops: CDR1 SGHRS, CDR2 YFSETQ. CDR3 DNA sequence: TGCGCCAGCAGCTCGGCCTTGGGACAGGGCAACACCTACGAGCAGTACTTC. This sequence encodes CASSSALGQGNTYEQYF.

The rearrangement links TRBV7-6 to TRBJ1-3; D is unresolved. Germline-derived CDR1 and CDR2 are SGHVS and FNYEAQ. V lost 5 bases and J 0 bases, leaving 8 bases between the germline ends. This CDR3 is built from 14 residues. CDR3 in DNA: TGTGCCAGCAGCCGAAGAGACTCTGGAAACACCATATATTTT. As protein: CASSRRDSGNTIYF. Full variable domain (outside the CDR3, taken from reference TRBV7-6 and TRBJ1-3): GAGVSQSPRYKVTKRGQDVALRCDPISGHVSLYWYRQALGQGPEFLTYFNYEAQQDKSGLPNDRFSAERPEGSISTLTIQRTEQRDSAMYRCASSRRDSGNTIYFGEGSWLTVV.

The CDR3 protein is CASSFDRGSSYEQYF. Here the CDR3 DNA reads TGTGCCAGCAGCTTTGACAGGGGGAGCTCCTACGAGCAGTACTTC. The genes are TRBV7-8 and TRBJ2-7, with TRBD1 matching 9 bases. J lost 0 bases, V lost 3 bases, and 3 bases had no gene match. CDR1 is SGHVS, CDR2 FQNEAQ, per germline. This CDR3 is built from 15 residues. Looking up the rest from reference TRBV7-8 and TRBJ2-7 gives the full variable domain: GAGVSQSPRYKVAKRGQDVALRCDPISGHVSLFWYQQALGQGPEFLTYFQNEAQLDKSGLPSDRFFAERPEGSVSTLKIQRTQQEDSAVYLCASSFDRGSSYEQYFGPGTRLTVT.

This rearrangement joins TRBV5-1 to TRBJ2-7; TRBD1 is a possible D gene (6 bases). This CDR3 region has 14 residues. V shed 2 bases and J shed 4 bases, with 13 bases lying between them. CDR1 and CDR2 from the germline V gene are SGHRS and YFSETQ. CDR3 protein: CASSFGYREYEQYF. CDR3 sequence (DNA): TGCGCCAGCAGCTTCGGATACAGGGAATACGAGCAGTACTTC.

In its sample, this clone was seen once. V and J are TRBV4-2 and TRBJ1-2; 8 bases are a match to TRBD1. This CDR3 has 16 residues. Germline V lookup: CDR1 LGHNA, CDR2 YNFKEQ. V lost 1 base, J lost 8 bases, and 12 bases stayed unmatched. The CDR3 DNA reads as TGTGCCAGCAGCCAAGTGACAGGGGTCTCCGGGGGAGGCTACACCTTC. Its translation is CASSQVTGVSGGGYTF.

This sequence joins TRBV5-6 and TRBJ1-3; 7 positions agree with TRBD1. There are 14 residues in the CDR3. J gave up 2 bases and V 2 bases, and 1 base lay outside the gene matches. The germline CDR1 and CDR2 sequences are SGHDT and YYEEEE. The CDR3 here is CASSLRGPGNTIYF. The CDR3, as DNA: TGTGCCAGCAGCTTAAGGGGGCCTGGAAACACCATATATTTT.

For the CDR3, the DNA is TGTGCCAGCAGAGTCGACAGGGTCCTGGGCAATGAGCAGTTCTTC. Its translation: CASRVDRVLGNEQFF. The rearrangement joins TRBV28 to TRBJ2-1, with 7 positions matching TRBD1. With 6 bases clipped from V and 6 bases from J, the junction kept 11 bases outside the gene matches. The CDR3 consists of 15 residues. In germline, CDR1 is MDHEN, CDR2 SYDVKM.

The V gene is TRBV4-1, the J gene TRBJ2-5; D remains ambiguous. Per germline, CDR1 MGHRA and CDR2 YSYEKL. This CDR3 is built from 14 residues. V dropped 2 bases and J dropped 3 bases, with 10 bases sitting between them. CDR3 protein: CASSQSVAEETQYF. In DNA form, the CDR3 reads TGCGCCAGCAGCCAATCGGTTGCGGAAGAGACCCAGTACTTC.

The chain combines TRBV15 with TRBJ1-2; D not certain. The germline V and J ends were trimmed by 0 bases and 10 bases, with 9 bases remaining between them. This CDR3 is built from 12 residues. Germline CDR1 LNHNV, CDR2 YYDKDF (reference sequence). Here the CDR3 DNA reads TGTGCCACCAGCAGAGACTTTAACTCCTACACCTTC. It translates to CATSRDFNSYTF.

CDR3 in DNA: TGTGCCAGCAGCTTAGGAGCGGCCCAGACCTACGAGCAGTACTTC. Translating it yields CASSLGAAQTYEQYF. V is TRBV11-1 and J is TRBJ2-7; TRBD2 might be the D (5 bases). V was cut by 1 base and J by 2 bases, with 12 bases left in between. The CDR3 runs 15 residues. Germline V CDR1 and CDR2: SGHAT, FQDESV (reference sequence).

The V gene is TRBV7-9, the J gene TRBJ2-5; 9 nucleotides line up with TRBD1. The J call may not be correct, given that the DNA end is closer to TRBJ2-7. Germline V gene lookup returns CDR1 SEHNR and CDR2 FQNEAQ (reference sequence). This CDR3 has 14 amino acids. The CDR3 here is CASSSQDRGYEQYF. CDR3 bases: TGTGCCAGCAGCTCCCAGGACAGGGGTTACGAGCAGTACTTC.

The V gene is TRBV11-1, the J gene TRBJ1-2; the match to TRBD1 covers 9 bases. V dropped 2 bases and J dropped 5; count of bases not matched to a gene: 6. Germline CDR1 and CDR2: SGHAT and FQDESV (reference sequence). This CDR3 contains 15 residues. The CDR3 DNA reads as TGTGCCAGCAGCTTAAGGGACAGGGTGCCATATGGCTACACCTTC. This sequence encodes CASSLRDRVPYGYTF.